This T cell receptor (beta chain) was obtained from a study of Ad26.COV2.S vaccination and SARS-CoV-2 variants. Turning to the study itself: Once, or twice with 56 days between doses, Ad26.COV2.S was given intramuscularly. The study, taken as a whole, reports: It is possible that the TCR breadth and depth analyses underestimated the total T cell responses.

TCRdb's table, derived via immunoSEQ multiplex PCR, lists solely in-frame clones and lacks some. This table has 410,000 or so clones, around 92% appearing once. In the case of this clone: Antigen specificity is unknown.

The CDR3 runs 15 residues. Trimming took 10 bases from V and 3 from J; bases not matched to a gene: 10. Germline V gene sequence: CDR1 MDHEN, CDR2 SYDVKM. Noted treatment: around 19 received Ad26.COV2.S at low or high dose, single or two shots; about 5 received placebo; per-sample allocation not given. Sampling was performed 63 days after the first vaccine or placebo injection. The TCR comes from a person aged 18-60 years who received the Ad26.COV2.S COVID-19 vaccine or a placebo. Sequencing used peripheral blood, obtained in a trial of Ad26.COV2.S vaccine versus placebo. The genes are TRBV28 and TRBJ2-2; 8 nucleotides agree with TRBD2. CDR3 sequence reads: CATTETGGHTGELFF. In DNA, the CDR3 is TGTGCCACTACCGAGACGGGGGGGCACACCGGGGAGCTGTTTTTT.